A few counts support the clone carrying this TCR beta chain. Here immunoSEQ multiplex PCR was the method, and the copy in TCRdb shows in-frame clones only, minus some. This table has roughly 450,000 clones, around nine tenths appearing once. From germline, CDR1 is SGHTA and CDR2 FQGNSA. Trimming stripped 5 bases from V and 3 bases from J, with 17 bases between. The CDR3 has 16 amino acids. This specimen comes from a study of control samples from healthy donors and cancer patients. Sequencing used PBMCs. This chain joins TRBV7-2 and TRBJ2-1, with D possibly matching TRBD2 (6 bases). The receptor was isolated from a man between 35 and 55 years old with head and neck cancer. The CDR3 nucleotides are TGTGCCAGCAGCCTACAGACCGGGCGGGACTACAATGAGCAGTTCTTC. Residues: CASSLQTGRDYNEQFF.